These 12 T cell receptor beta chains share one sample of origin, sequenced in a study of CD8+ T cells in alopecia areata. Cell sorting was performed on pooled cutaneous lymph node cells with CD4, CD8alpha, NKG2D, NKG2ACE and other markers. RNA was isolated and reverse transcribed to cDNA, the sequencing template. The assay was immunoSEQ multiplex PCR, and TCRdb's table has in-frame clones only and misses some. The repertoire has roughly 260,000 clones, none seen only once; the ten largest take around 1.2%. Sequences were obtained from CD4+ T cells sorted from a lymph node. These receptors originate from a C3H/HeJ mouse with alopecia areata. MHC haplotype here: H2-k.

About this clone itself: Gene and germline names: mouse. The CDR3 end is not reached by the read, which stops 4 residues before it; the germline J gene fills it in. The chain has TRBV19 and TRBJ2-3; 8 bases agree with TRBD2. Germline loops: CDR1 FNHDT, CDR2 SITEND (reference sequence). The CDR3 extends over 14 amino acids. J was trimmed by 4 bases and V by 4 bases; bases with no gene match: 5. The CDR3 loop reads CASSPRTGPETLYF. CDR3 DNA (partial): TGTGCCAGCAGTCCGCGGACTGGGCCAGAA.

In this sample, this clone turned up a few times. These gene names are mouse names. CDR3 DNA (partial): TGTGCCACCTTCAGGGGGGAGACAGAA. As protein: CATFRGETE. The whole CDR3 is CATFRGETETLYF. V and J are TRBV19 and TRBJ2-3, with D tentatively TRBD1 (7 bases). The read halts 4 residues ahead of the CDR3 end, with the missing end drawn from the germline J gene. The CDR3 is 13 residues long. Germline values: CDR1 FNHDT, CDR2 SITEND (reference sequence). Trimming pared 9 bases from V and 4 bases from J, leaving 15 bases between.

This clone was observed a few times. The gene names given are mouse names. Sequencing ends 4 residues short of the CDR3 end; the germline J gene provides the rest. V usage is TRBV19 and J usage is TRBJ1-1, with 7 bases lining up with TRBD1. The trim removed 5 bases at V and 4 bases at J, leaving 8 bases unmatched. The CDR3 runs to 14 residues. Germline-derived CDR1 and CDR2 are FNHDT and SITEND (reference sequence). The sequenced part of the CDR3 DNA is TGTGCCAGCAGCCCGACAGGGCGGAGCACA. Translation: CASSPTGRST. The whole CDR3 is CASSPTGRSTEVFF.

Note on this clone: Gene labels here are mouse ones. The sequence runs out 4 residues before the end of the CDR3; the remainder is reconstructed from the germline J gene. The chain employs TRBV13-3 and TRBJ1-2; 8 bases map to TRBD1. The germline V gene encodes CDR1 NNHDY and CDR2 SYVADS. The CDR3 extends over 12 amino acids. The CDR3 protein is CASNDRGADYTF. The DNA read from the CDR3 is TGTGCCAGCAACGACAGGGGAGCC.

Points on this clone: Gene names and germline match the mouse. The DNA ends 3 residues before the CDR3 does, and the rest of the CDR3 is filled in from the germline J gene. The V call is TRBV5, the J call TRBJ1-6; possibly TRBD1 for D (5 bases). TRBJ1-6 is designated an ORF whose function remains uncertain. The CDR3 runs to 16 residues. In germline, CDR1 is LGHNA, CDR2 YNLKQL (reference sequence). The V end lost 2 bases, the J end lost 3 bases, and 11 bases lay between the germline ends. CDR3 in amino acids: CASSQLPTDYNSPLYF. The part of the CDR3 DNA that was read is TGTGCCAGCAGCCAACTCCCGACAGACTATAATTCGCCC.

Regarding this clone: Genes and germline are mouse. The read ends 4 residues early relative to the CDR3; the germline J gene fills the gap. This chain links TRBV13-1 with TRBJ2-3; possible D gene TRBD2, 5 bases. Germline CDR1 is NSHNY and CDR2 is SYGAGN. V was pared by 5 bases and J by 1 base, with 14 bases between. CDR3 length: 15 residues. CDR3 amino acids: CASRAGPWGAETLYF. The part of the CDR3 DNA that was read is TGTGCCAGCAGGGCCGGGCCCTGGGGTGCAGAA.

Comments on this clone: Mouse gene names and germline throughout. The sequence runs out 4 residues before the end of the CDR3; the remainder is reconstructed from the germline J gene. The rearrangement uses TRBV13-3 and TRBJ2-3; possible D gene TRBD1, 5 bases. The germline V gene has CDR1 NNHDY and CDR2 SYVADS. The V end lost 4 bases, the J end lost 0 bases, and 12 bases lay between the germline ends. CDR3 length: 15 amino acids. The sequenced CDR3 bases are TGTGCCAGCAGTCCTGACAGTCTTAGTGCAGAA. The encoded protein is CASSPDSLSAE. The full-length CDR3 reads as CASSPDSLSAETLYF.

This clone turned up a few times. The genes are named according to mouse. The CDR3 end falls 4 residues outside the read, so it is completed with the germline J gene. J is TRBJ2-3 and V is TRBV13-3; 9 nucleotides align to TRBD2. The CDR3 is 17 residues long. The V gene's germline CDR1 is NNHDY and CDR2 SYVADS. V lost 0 bases, J lost 1 base, and 6 bases stayed unmatched. The CDR3 here is CASSDAGWGGGAETLYF. The sequenced CDR3 bases are TGTGCCAGCAGTGATGCAGGCTGGGGGGGAGGTGCAGAA.

In this sample, this clone turned up a few times. Gene names refer to mouse genes. The read terminates 4 residues before the CDR3 end, so the remaining end is supplied by the germline J gene. The chain has TRBV31 and TRBJ2-2; D unresolved. Trimming took off 1 base at V and 1 base at J, with 7 bases between the two ends. The CDR3 loop spans 14 amino acids. The germline gives CDR1 GKSSPN, CDR2 SITVG. The CDR3 sequence is CAWSRQINTGQLYF. CDR3 DNA, as far as it was read: TGTGCCTGGAGTCGACAAATAAACACCGGG.

To note about this clone: Mouse names are used for the genes. The read ends 4 residues before the CDR3 terminus; that terminus is restored from the germline J gene. The V call is TRBV13-2, the J call TRBJ2-5, with a possible D match to TRBD1 (6 bases). Germline loops: CDR1 NNHNN, CDR2 SYGAGS (reference sequence). The CDR3 spans 14 residues. The CDR3: CASGDADRRDTQYF. CDR3 DNA, as far as it was read: TGTGCCAGCGGTGATGCAGACAGGAGGGAC.

Worth noting for this clone: Any gene name here is a mouse gene name. Read sequence stops 4 residues before the CDR3 end, and the germline J gene provides the missing end. The chain employs TRBV19 and TRBJ2-2, with a possible D match to TRBD1 (5 bases). Germline CDR1 is FNHDT and CDR2 is SITEND (reference sequence). The V end was cut by 0 bases, the J end by 1 base, with 10 bases between. CDR3 length equals 16 residues. The CDR3: CASSIETALNTGQLYF. The CDR3 DNA, read in part, is TGTGCCAGCAGTATAGAGACAGCCCTAAACACCGGG. The full variable domain, with the rest looked up from reference TRBV19 and TRBJ2-2, is GGIITQTPKFLIGQEGQKLTLKCQQNFNHDTMYWYRQDSGKGLRLIYYSITENDLQKGDLSEGYDASREKKSSFSLTVTSAQKNEMAVFLCASSIETALNTGQLYFGEGSKLTVL.

This clone was seen a handful of times. The genes and germline here are from mouse. CDR3 region: CASSDAGGWNTGQLYF. The CDR3 DNA, read in part, is TGTGCCAGCAGTGATGCAGGGGGCTGGAACACCGGG. The rearrangement uses TRBV13-1 and TRBJ2-2; 8 nucleotides line up with TRBD1. Read sequence stops 4 residues before the CDR3 end, and the germline J gene provides the missing end. The CDR3 runs 16 residues. Germline values: CDR1 NSHNY, CDR2 SYGAGN. The J segment lost 2 bases and the V segment lost 0 bases, leaving 3 bases of the junction unmatched.